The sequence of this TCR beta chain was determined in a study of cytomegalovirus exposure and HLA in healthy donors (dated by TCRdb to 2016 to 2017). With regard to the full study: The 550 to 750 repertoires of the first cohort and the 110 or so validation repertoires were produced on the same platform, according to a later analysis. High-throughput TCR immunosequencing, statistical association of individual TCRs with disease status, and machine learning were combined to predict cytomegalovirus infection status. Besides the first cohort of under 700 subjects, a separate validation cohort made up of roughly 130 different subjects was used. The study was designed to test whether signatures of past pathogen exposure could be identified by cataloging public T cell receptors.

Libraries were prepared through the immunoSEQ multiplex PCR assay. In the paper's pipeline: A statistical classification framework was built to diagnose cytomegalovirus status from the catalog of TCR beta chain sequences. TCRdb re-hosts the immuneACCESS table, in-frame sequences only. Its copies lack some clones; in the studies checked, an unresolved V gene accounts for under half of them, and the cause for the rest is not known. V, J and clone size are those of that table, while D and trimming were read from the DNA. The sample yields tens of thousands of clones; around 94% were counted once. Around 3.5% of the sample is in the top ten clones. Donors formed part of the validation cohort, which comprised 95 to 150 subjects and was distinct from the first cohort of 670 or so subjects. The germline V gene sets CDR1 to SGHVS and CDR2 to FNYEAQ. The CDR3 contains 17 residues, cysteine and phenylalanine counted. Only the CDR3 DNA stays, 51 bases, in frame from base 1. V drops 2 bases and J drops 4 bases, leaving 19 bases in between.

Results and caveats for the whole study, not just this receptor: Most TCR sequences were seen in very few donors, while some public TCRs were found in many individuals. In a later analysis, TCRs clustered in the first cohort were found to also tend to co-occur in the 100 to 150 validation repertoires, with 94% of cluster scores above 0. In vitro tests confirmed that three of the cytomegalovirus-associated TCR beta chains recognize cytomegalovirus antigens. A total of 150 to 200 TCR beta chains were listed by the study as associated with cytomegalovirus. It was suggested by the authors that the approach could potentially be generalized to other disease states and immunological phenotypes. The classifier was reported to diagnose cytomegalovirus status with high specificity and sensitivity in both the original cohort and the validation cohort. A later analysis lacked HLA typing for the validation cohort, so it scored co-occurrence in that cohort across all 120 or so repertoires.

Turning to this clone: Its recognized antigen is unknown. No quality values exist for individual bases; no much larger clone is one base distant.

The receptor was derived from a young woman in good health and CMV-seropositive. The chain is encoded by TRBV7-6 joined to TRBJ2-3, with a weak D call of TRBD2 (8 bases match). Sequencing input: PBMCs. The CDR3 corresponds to CASSLNRGGQSPDTQYF. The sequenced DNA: TGTGCCAGCAGCTTAAACCGGGGGGGACAGTCCCCAGATACGCAGTATTTT.